The 21 T cell receptor beta chains reported below all come from one sample, sequenced in a study of sequential checkpoint blockade in melanoma. Treatment defined: randomized to nivolumab then ipilimumab (arm A) or the reverse (arm B). Profiled with immunoSEQ multiplex PCR; TCRdb holds only in-frame clones, not every one. The sample consists of roughly 11,000 clones, just under 85% of them appearing once. This material consisted of CD8+ T cells sorted from blood (inferred from file names), taken from a patient given nivolumab and ipilimumab in sequence. These receptors all stem from a human donor with melanoma.

This clone was seen more than once but under ten times. CDR3 bases: TGTGCCAGCAGCGGGACTAGCGGTCCCTACAATGAGCAGTTCTTC. This sequence encodes CASSGTSGPYNEQFF. The rearrangement links TRBV6-4 to TRBJ2-1, with TRBD2 identical over 11 bases. The CDR3 spans 15 residues. V shed 6 bases and J 2 bases; nucleotides not matched to a gene: 3. Germline V CDR1 and CDR2: MRHNA, SNTAGT.

This clone was detected only a few times. The chain joins TRBV11-2 to TRBJ2-7; 15 bases align to TRBD2. CDR1 is SGHAT and CDR2 is FQNNGV in the germline V gene. There are 16 residues in the CDR3. J gave up 2 bases and V 2 bases, and 1 base lay outside the gene matches. The CDR3 DNA reads TGTGCCAGCAGCTTATGGACTAGCGGGGGGGCCTACGAGCAGTACTTC. This codes for CASSLWTSGGAYEQYF.

This clone was recorded once. The rearrangement uses TRBV6-5 and TRBJ2-5; TRBD1 agrees at 8 bases. CDR1 is MNHEY and CDR2 is SVGAGI in the germline V gene. Unmatched junction bases numbered 2, after V lost 6 bases and J lost 5 bases. The CDR3 length is 12 residues. CDR3 amino acids: CASSDRGETQYF. CDR3 sequence (DNA): TGTGCCAGCAGCGACAGGGGTGAGACCCAGTACTTC.

V usage is TRBV4-3 and J usage is TRBJ1-6; tentative D call: TRBD1 (5 bases). V was cut by 4 bases and J by 1 base, with 14 bases left in between. This CDR3 is built from 17 residues. Germline V CDR1 and CDR2: LGHNA, YSLEER. In nucleotides, the CDR3 is TGCGCCAGCAGCCCCTCAGGGCACTCGTCCTATAATTCACCCCTCCACTTT. Residues: CASSPSGHSSYNSPLHF.

The V call is TRBV21-1, the J call TRBJ2-7; no check of the table's D call, TRBD1, against the DNA was made. TRBV21-1 is deemed a pseudogene. This CDR3 is 17 amino acids long. The CDR3 DNA follows: TGTGCCAGCAGCTCTGAAGCCCGGGACAGACCAGCCTACGAGCAGTACTTC. It codes for CASSSEARDRPAYEQYF.

The chain employs TRBV4-3 and TRBJ2-1; 12 bases map to TRBD2. The V gene end was trimmed by 0 bases and the J gene end by 2 bases; junction bases not matched to a gene: 11. The CDR3 covers 20 residues. Germline V gene sequence: CDR1 LGHNA, CDR2 YSLEER. CDR3 residues: CASSQDGASGGAAPYNEQFF. CDR3 nucleotides: TGCGCCAGCAGCCAAGATGGGGCTAGCGGGGGGGCTGCCCCCTACAATGAGCAGTTCTTC.

The chain is built from TRBV28 and TRBJ1-1, with unresolved D. This CDR3 is built from 14 residues. Germline V gene lookup returns CDR1 MDHEN and CDR2 SYDVKM. V was pared by 8 bases and J by 0 bases, with 13 bases between. The DNA of the CDR3 is TGTGCCAGCTCTCCAAACGGGATGAACACTGAAGCTTTCTTT. It yields the protein CASSPNGMNTEAFF.

The rearrangement joins TRBV4-2 to TRBJ2-3; 15 bases are a match to TRBD2. The CDR3 loop spans 17 amino acids. The V gene's germline CDR1 is LGHNA and CDR2 YNFKEQ. V dropped 0 bases and J dropped 5; count of bases not matched to a gene: 3. The CDR3 loop is CASSQDGTSGGLDTQYF. In nucleotides, the CDR3 is TGTGCCAGCAGCCAAGACGGGACTAGCGGGGGGTTAGATACGCAGTATTTT.

CDR3 sequence reads: CASSLLSNEQFF. CDR3 DNA sequence: TGTGCCAGCAGCCTTCTTAGCAATGAGCAGTTCTTC. V gene TRBV9 combines with J gene TRBJ2-1, with D uncertain. The CDR3 loop spans 12 amino acids. The ends were cut back, 4 bases at V and 6 bases at J, with 8 bases in the middle. CDR1 is SGDLS and CDR2 is YYNGEE in the germline V gene.

The rearrangement joins TRBV27 to TRBJ1-4; perhaps TRBD1 as D (6 bases). The CDR3 has 14 residues. Germline V gene data show CDR1 as MNHEY and CDR2 as SMNVEV (reference sequence). Trimming took off 4 bases at V and 4 bases at J, with 10 bases between the two ends. CDR3 nucleotides: TGTGCCAGCAGTTCGACAGGATATAATGAAAAACTGTTTTTT. Translating it yields CASSSTGYNEKLFF.

The chain couples TRBV15 to TRBJ1-1, with D unclear. CDR1 is LNHNV, CDR2 YYDKDF, per germline (reference sequence). V was clipped by 5 bases and J by 11 bases, with 12 bases between them. The CDR3 totals 11 residues. The CDR3 reads CATSQGSEAFF. The CDR3 region has the DNA TGTGCCACCAGCCAAGGGAGTGAGGCTTTCTTT.

The J gene is TRBJ2-3, the V gene TRBV29-1; TRBD2 matches 14 bases. The germline V gene encodes CDR1 SQVTM and CDR2 ANQGSEA. The J segment lost 4 bases and the V segment lost 5 bases, leaving 2 bases of the junction unmatched. CDR3 length equals 14 residues. CDR3 in DNA: TGCAGCGTTTCGACTAGCGGGGGGGCAGATACGCAGTATTTT. It encodes CSVSTSGGADTQYF.

The rearrangement uses TRBV27 and TRBJ1-5, with 7 bases that match TRBD1. CDR3 length: 14 amino acids. V shed 6 bases, J shed 3 bases, and the junction held 5 bases outside the gene matches. Germline assignment: CDR1 MNHEY and CDR2 SMNVEV (reference sequence). CDR3 amino acids: CASRVGQFNQPQHF. The CDR3 DNA reads as TGTGCCAGCAGAGTGGGACAGTTCAATCAGCCCCAGCATTTT.

The chain links TRBV9 to TRBJ2-2; no firm D call. Trimming removed 0 bases at V and 7 bases at J, with 4 bases between. This CDR3 is 12 amino acids long. The germline V gene encodes CDR1 SGDLS and CDR2 YYNGEE. The CDR3 sequence: CASSVVYGELFF. CDR3 in DNA: TGTGCCAGCAGCGTAGTTTACGGGGAGCTGTTTTTT. The variable domain in full, with the rest retrieved from reference TRBV9 and TRBJ2-2, is DSGVTQTPKHLITATGQRVTLRCSPRSGDLSVYWYQQSLDQGLQFLIQYYNGEERAKGNILERFSAQQFPDLHSELNLSSLELGDSALYFCASSVVYGELFFGEGSRLTVL.

The chain combines TRBV6-6 with TRBJ2-3; D ambiguous. Germline lookup yields CDR1 MNHNY and CDR2 SVGAGI (reference sequence). Trimming took 2 bases from V and 4 from J, leaving 7 bases between them. This CDR3 region has 13 residues. The CDR3 sequence: CASSYGAADTQYF. CDR3 bases: TGTGCCAGCAGTTACGGAGCAGCAGATACGCAGTATTTT.

The chain couples TRBV5-1 to TRBJ2-1; 7 bases are a match to TRBD2. The length of the CDR3 is 16 residues. Per germline, CDR1 SGHRS and CDR2 YFSETQ. The junction had 4 bases not matched to a gene; V was cut back by 0 bases and J by 1 base. Here the CDR3 DNA reads TGCGCCAGCAGCTTGGATTGGCGGGGGTCCTACAATGAGCAGTTCTTC. Its translation: CASSLDWRGSYNEQFF.

The chain recombines TRBV7-2 with TRBJ2-5, with 9 bases aligning to TRBD1. V dropped 5 bases and J dropped 8; count of bases not matched to a gene: 6. The CDR3 contains 13 residues. The germline V gene encodes CDR1 SGHTA and CDR2 FQGNSA. Here the CDR3 reads CASSTWDRDTQYF. DNA for the CDR3: TGTGCCAGCAGCACCTGGGACAGGGATACCCAGTACTTC.

This clone has just a few counts. This chain links TRBV6-1 with TRBJ2-1, with 9 bases aligning to TRBD1. Germline-derived CDR1 and CDR2 are MNHNS and SASEGT. The CDR3 extends over 15 amino acids. J lost 3 bases, V lost 1 base, and 1 base had no gene match. CDR3 sequence reads: CASSEETGGYNEQFF. The CDR3 DNA reads as TGTGCCAGCAGTGAAGAGACAGGGGGCTACAATGAGCAGTTCTTC.

The chain links TRBV9 to TRBJ2-1, with D perhaps matching TRBD2 (6 bases). From germline, CDR1 is SGDLS and CDR2 YYNGEE. V dropped 3 bases and J dropped 2 bases, with 12 bases sitting between them. This CDR3 has 15 residues. CDR3 DNA: TGTGCCAGCAGCGAGCGGGTTGGCCCCTACAATGAGCAGTTCTTC. Translating it yields CASSERVGPYNEQFF.

The rearrangement joins TRBV4-3 to TRBJ2-7, with 10 bases aligning to TRBD1. This CDR3 region has 15 residues. Germline lookup yields CDR1 LGHNA and CDR2 YSLEER. Trimming at V came to 0 bases and at J to 4 bases, leaving 3 bases not matched to a gene. The DNA for the CDR3 is TGCGCCAGCAGCCAAGATCGGGACAGGGGTTACGAGCAGTACTTC. It is translated as CASSQDRDRGYEQYF.

This clone was seen once. The rearrangement joins TRBV28 to TRBJ2-5, with TRBD1 matching over 9 bases. The CDR3 has 13 amino acids. The germline CDR1 and CDR2 sequences are MDHEN and SYDVKM. V trimming: 3 bases; J trimming: 10 bases; junction bases outside the gene matches: 6. The CDR3 loop is CASSFPGQGNQYF. As DNA, the CDR3 is TGTGCCAGCAGTTTTCCGGGACAGGGAAACCAGTACTTC.